This paragraph reports one T cell receptor beta chain. The junction departs from germline at one end; a sequencing error may be responsible. TCRdb analysed the PCR reads with MiXCR anew, one entry per CDR3 protein. The table lists about 10,000 distinct CDR3 sequences, 55% to 75% of them singletons. Looked up from germline, CDR1 is SSHAT and CDR2 is FNYEAQ (reference sequence). The CDR3 sequence is 14 residues long. The data belong to a study of tumor-infiltrating lymphocytes in oesophageal squamous cell carcinoma. Sequenced material: esophageal tumor tissue. The gene calls are TRBV7-7 and TRBJ2-5; 7 nucleotides line up with TRBD2. This clonotype was obtained from a female donor with esophageal squamous cell carcinoma. This CDR3 reads CASSVGLVEETQYF. The CDR3 nucleotides read TGTGCTAGCAGCGTCGGACTAGTAGAGGAGACCCAGTACTTC.